Below are 16 T cell receptor beta chains sequenced from a single sample in a study of blood T cell repertoires in COVID-19. Sequencing used immunoSEQ multiplex PCR; TCRdb keeps in-frame clones, though not all of them. The sample shows around 300,000 clones, roughly nine tenths of them seen only once. The sequenced sample was PBMCs or T cells enriched from blood (not recorded which). The source of these receptors is a woman between 35 and 50 years old who had recovered from COVID-19.

The chain carries TRBV11-1 and TRBJ2-3; D is perhaps TRBD2 (5 bases). CDR1 is SGHAT, CDR2 FQDESV, per germline (reference sequence). V was trimmed by 3 bases and J by 3 bases, leaving 13 bases between them. The CDR3 is made up of 15 amino acids. CDR3 region: CASSFFSGRTDTQYF. The DNA for the CDR3 is TGTGCCAGCAGCTTCTTTTCGGGAAGGACAGATACGCAGTATTTT.

The chain recombines TRBV5-4 with TRBJ2-3; 8 nucleotides match TRBD2. The CDR3 is made up of 16 amino acids. The germline CDR1 and CDR2 sequences are SGHNT and YYREEE (reference sequence). V was clipped by 4 bases and J by 0 bases; unmatched bases: 7. For the CDR3, the DNA is TGTGCCAGCAGCCCGCCCGCGGGGGGCAGCACAGATACGCAGTATTTT. It encodes CASSPPAGGSTDTQYF.

The chain uses TRBV2 and TRBJ2-2, with D maybe TRBD2 (5 bases). V lost 7 bases and J lost 5, with 14 bases in between. This CDR3 comprises 14 residues. The germline V gene has CDR1 SNHLY and CDR2 FYNNEI. The CDR3 spells CASIFGVGTGELFF. The CDR3 bases are TGTGCCAGCATTTTCGGGGTGGGGACCGGGGAGCTGTTTTTT.

This clone was counted a single time. This chain connects TRBV3-1 (or the pseudogene TRBV3-2) to TRBJ1-1, with D maybe TRBD1 (5 bases). V lost 1 base and J lost 5, with 14 bases in between. Per the germline V gene, CDR1 is LGHDT and CDR2 is YNNKEL (reference sequence). This CDR3 is 15 amino acids long. CDR3: CASSQVAGAGTEAFF. Here the CDR3 DNA reads TGTGCCAGCAGCCAAGTAGCTGGGGCGGGGACTGAAGCTTTCTTT.

This clone showed up just once. The chain joins TRBV5-6 to TRBJ1-2; 7 bases agree with TRBD1. V lost 4 bases to trimming and J lost 4 bases; unmatched junction nucleotides: 16. This CDR3 region has 17 residues. Germline V gene data show CDR1 as SGHDT and CDR2 as YYEEEE. The CDR3 DNA reads as TGTGCCAGCAGCAGACGGTCTTACAGGGGTTCGGCCTATGGCTACACCTTC. Its translation: CASSRRSYRGSAYGYTF.

This clone has just one count. This chain joins TRBV6-6 and TRBJ2-7; D may be TRBD1 (5 bases). Between the trimmed V and J ends, which lost 6 bases and 0 bases, there was a span of 12 bases. In germline, CDR1 is MNHNY, CDR2 SVGAGI (reference sequence). This CDR3 spans 14 amino acids. CDR3 bases: TGTGCCAGCAGGATCGACAGAAGCTCCTACGAGCAGTACTTC. Encoded protein: CASRIDRSSYEQYF.

This clone was found once. This chain connects TRBV27 to TRBJ1-1, with 8 nucleotides matching TRBD1. The CDR3 contains 15 residues. Germline V CDR1 and CDR2: MNHEY, SMNVEV (reference sequence). V was pared by 6 bases and J by 2 bases, with 8 bases of the junction left unmatched. The CDR3 region is CASRNLGTGNTEAFF. The CDR3 DNA is TGTGCCAGCAGGAACCTCGGGACAGGTAACACTGAAGCTTTCTTT.

The rearrangement uses TRBV9 and TRBJ1-6, with D possibly TRBD1 on 5 matching bases. V shed 0 bases and J shed 7 bases, with 11 bases lying between them. The CDR3 consists of 15 residues. The V gene's germline CDR1 is SGDLS and CDR2 YYNGEE. CDR3 protein: CASSVGGGANSPLHF. The CDR3 DNA reads TGTGCCAGCAGCGTAGGGGGAGGGGCCAATTCACCCCTCCACTTT. Full variable domain (remainder filled in from reference TRBV9 and TRBJ1-6): DSGVTQTPKHLITATGQRVTLRCSPRSGDLSVYWYQQSLDQGLQFLIQYYNGEERAKGNILERFSAQQFPDLHSELNLSSLELGDSALYFCASSVGGGANSPLHFGNGTRLTVT.

This sequence joins TRBV7-3 and TRBJ2-5; D possibly corresponds to TRBD1 (6 bases). Germline V gives CDR1 SGHTA, CDR2 FQGTGA. V dropped 4 bases and J dropped 5 bases, with 11 bases sitting between them. The CDR3 covers 13 residues. CDR3 sequence: CASSSGARETQYF. The CDR3 nucleotides are TGTGCCAGCAGCTCAGGGGCGAGGGAGACCCAGTACTTC.

The chain combines TRBV19 with TRBJ1-1; TRBD1 aligns across 8 bases. V was clipped by 5 bases and J by 1 base; unmatched bases: 6. CDR3 length: 15 residues. The germline CDR1 and CDR2 sequences are LNHDA and SQIVND (reference sequence). CDR3 amino acids: CASSGQGAPNTEAFF. The CDR3 DNA sequence: TGTGCCAGTAGTGGCCAGGGGGCGCCGAACACTGAAGCTTTCTTT.

This clone was counted once. J is TRBJ1-6 and V is TRBV2; D unresolved. With 4 bases removed from V and 6 bases from J, the gap between germline ends came to 10 bases. From germline, CDR1 is SNHLY and CDR2 FYNNEI. This CDR3 has 14 amino acids. The CDR3 DNA follows: TGTGCCAGCAGTGGGGCAGAGTTTAATTCACCCCTCCACTTT. Translating it yields CASSGAEFNSPLHF. Together with reference TRBV2 and TRBJ1-6, the CDR3 gives the full variable domain: EPEVTQTPSHQVTQMGQEVILRCVPISNHLYFYWYRQILGQKVEFLVSFYNNEISEKSEIFDDQFSVERPDGSNFTLKIRSTKLEDSAMYFCASSGAEFNSPLHFGNGTRLTVT.

In this sample, this clone turned up once. This chain connects TRBV2 to TRBJ2-5; perhaps TRBD2 as D (5 bases). CDR1 and CDR2 from the germline V gene are SNHLY and FYNNEI. The V gene lost 6 bases and the J gene lost 6 bases, with 14 bases spanning the gap. The length of the CDR3 is 13 residues. CDR3 in amino acids: CASSPGHGKTQYF. For the CDR3, the DNA is TGTGCCAGCAGCCCCGGCCACGGGAAGACCCAGTACTTC.

This clone appeared once. The genes are TRBV28 and TRBJ2-6; 7 bases are a match to TRBD1. V lost 5 bases, J lost 2 bases, and 3 bases stayed unmatched. The CDR3 runs 15 residues. Looked up from germline, CDR1 is MDHEN and CDR2 is SYDVKM. CDR3 coding DNA: TGTGCCAGCAGTAAAGACAGGGCTGGGGCCAACGTCCTGACTTTC. As protein: CASSKDRAGANVLTF.

This chain connects TRBV6-5 to TRBJ1-1; D may be TRBD1 (5 bases). V lost 5 bases and J lost 1, with 11 bases in between. The CDR3 has 14 residues. Looked up from germline, CDR1 is MNHEY and CDR2 is SVGAGI. CDR3 loop: CASSNLGGNTEAFF. The DNA of the CDR3 is TGTGCCAGCAGTAACCTCGGGGGGAACACTGAAGCTTTCTTT.

This chain uses TRBV15 with TRBJ1-5; possible D gene TRBD1, 6 bases. The germline V gene has CDR1 LNHNV and CDR2 YYDKDF (reference sequence). Trimming stripped 1 base from V and 2 bases from J, with 15 bases between. This CDR3 region has 17 residues. CDR3 nucleotides: TGTGCCACCAGCAGAGCTCCAACAGGGAGAGGCAATCAGCCCCAGCATTTT. It codes for CATSRAPTGRGNQPQHF.

This clone was counted a single time. CDR3 in DNA: TGTGCCAGCAGCCGTGAAACAGGAACCGGCTACACCTTC. It codes for CASSRETGTGYTF. The chain uses TRBV5-4 and TRBJ1-2, with a tentative D call TRBD1 (5 bases). V dropped 4 bases and J dropped 8 bases, with 15 bases sitting between them. Germline V gene lookup returns CDR1 SGHNT and CDR2 YYREEE (reference sequence). The CDR3 runs 13 residues.